This TCR beta chain was found in a study of T cells after yellow fever vaccination. The CDR3 covers 16 residues. Germline lookup yields CDR1 MGHRA and CDR2 YSYEKL. V gave up 0 bases and J gave up 5 bases; unmatched junction bases: 4. This clonotype occurred many times. TCRdb redid the calling of the 5' RACE reads with MiXCR, one entry per CDR3 protein. The sample holds a few hundred thousand distinct CDR3 sequences, roughly 4% seen once. The receptor was isolated from a man aged 18 to 30 who received the YFV17D yellow fever vaccine. Source: PBMCs, taken 5 days after the yellow fever booster vaccination. The chain carries TRBV4-1 and TRBJ1-4; the match to TRBD1 covers 9 bases. The CDR3 region has the DNA TGCGCCAGCAGCCAAGATCGCGGGACAGGGAATGAAAAACTGTTTTTT. This sequence encodes CASSQDRGTGNEKLFF.